These 4 T cell receptor beta chains were sequenced from one sample in a study of naive and memory T cell subsets. Amplification of ligated cDNA took four PCR rounds with SP2 and nested alpha and beta constant primers. From the 5' RACE reads, TCRdb called clonotypes with MiXCR, one entry per CDR3 protein. The sample has about 62,000 distinct CDR3 sequences, more than 6.5% seen once; the top ten hold about 19%. The library had UMIs added by 3' ligation of an oligonucleotide to TCR cDNA. The receptors stem from a female donor in good health.

This clonotype has a count of ten or more. V usage is TRBV20-1 and J usage is TRBJ2-3; D remains unclear. This CDR3 is built from 12 residues. Germline values: CDR1 DFQATT, CDR2 SNEGSKA (reference sequence). V was clipped by 6 bases and J by 0 bases, with 7 bases between them. The DNA for the CDR3 is TGCAGTGCAGACCGGAGCACAGATACGCAGTATTTT. Its translation: CSADRSTDTQYF.

This clonotype was counted at least ten times. The chain couples TRBV7-6 to TRBJ1-1; possible D gene TRBD1, 5 bases. CDR3 length: 15 residues. Trimming shortened V by 5 bases and J by 0 bases, and 13 bases separated the two germline ends. Germline V CDR1 and CDR2: SGHVS, FNYEAQ. The CDR3 DNA reads as TGTGCCAGCAGCCCCGAACAGGACTTGAACACTGAAGCTTTCTTT. It yields the protein CASSPEQDLNTEAFF.

The CDR3 spells CAWCLKSSYNEQFF. The CDR3 DNA reads TGTGCCTGGTGCCTTAAGAGCTCCTACAATGAGCAGTTCTTC. The gene calls are TRBV30 and TRBJ2-1; the D is unclear. This CDR3 is 14 amino acids long. Germline V gene lookup returns CDR1 GTSNPN and CDR2 SVGIG (reference sequence). With 5 bases removed from V and 0 bases from J, the gap between germline ends came to 11 bases.

This clonotype was counted many times. This chain uses TRBV28 with TRBJ2-3; D remains ambiguous. This CDR3 is built from 15 residues. Germline loops: CDR1 MDHEN, CDR2 SYDVKM. V lost 3 bases and J lost 0, with 10 bases in between. The CDR3 reads CASSFSSLSTDTQYF. In DNA form, the CDR3 reads TGTGCCAGCAGTTTCTCTTCCCTTAGCACAGATACGCAGTATTTT.